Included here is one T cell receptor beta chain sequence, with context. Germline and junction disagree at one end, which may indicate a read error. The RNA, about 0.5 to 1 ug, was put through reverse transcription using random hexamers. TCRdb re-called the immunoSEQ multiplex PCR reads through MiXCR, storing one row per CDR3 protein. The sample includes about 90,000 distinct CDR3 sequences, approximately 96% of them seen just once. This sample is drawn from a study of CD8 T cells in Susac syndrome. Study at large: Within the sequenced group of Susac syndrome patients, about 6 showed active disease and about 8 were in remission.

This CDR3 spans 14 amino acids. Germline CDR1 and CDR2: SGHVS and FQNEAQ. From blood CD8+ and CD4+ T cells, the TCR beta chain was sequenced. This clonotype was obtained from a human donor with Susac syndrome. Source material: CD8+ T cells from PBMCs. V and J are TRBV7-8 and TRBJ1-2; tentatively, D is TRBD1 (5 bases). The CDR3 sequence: CASSLAIVRGETAF. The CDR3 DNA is TGTGCCAGCAGCTTAGCAATTGTGAGAGGGGAGACCGCCTTC.